This T cell receptor beta chain is from a study of OX40 agonist ivuxolimab in advanced cancers. Study overall: The group had a mean age of around 60 years, ranged from about 20 to 80, and was just under 85% male.

Generated by immunoSEQ multiplex PCR, the TCRdb table keeps only in-frame clones and is missing some. This repertoire shows 60,000 to 65,000 clones, around 90% found once; its top ten account for 0.62%. The length of the CDR3 is 14 residues. Losses at the gene ends were 7 bases for V and 4 bases for J; bases not matched to a gene: 5. Germline loops: CDR1 ENHRY, CDR2 SYGVKD. V is TRBV10-3 and J is TRBJ1-1; 11 bases fit TRBD1. Sample: CD4+ or CD8+ T cells sorted from blood, taken in a trial of the OX40 agonist ivuxolimab. The TCR comes from an adult with an advanced solid tumor such as melanoma, head and neck, liver or kidney cancer. CDR3 DNA: TGTGCCATCAAGAAAGGACAGGGGGCCACTGAAGCTTTCTTT. It encodes CAIKKGQGATEAFF.